This TCR beta chain was captured by sequencing in a study of blood T cell repertoires in COVID-19 (dated by TCRdb to 2020 to 2021). As for the study more broadly: Collaborator samples came from the United States, Italy and Spain and covered acute and convalescent phases of COVID-19. The prospective study material was composed of cDNA or gDNA derived from T cells, B-cell-depleted T cells, or PBMCs. The dataset comprised deeply sampled blood TCRbeta repertoires from subjects exposed to, actively infected with, or recovered from COVID-19. The repertoires were made available in a free public database intended to serve as a resource for research on the immune response to SARS-CoV-2. Samples came from the ongoing ImmuneRACE study (first 160 participants) plus 1,254 subjects from 6 global collaborators. A de-identified subject ID, COVID-19 status, age in years and sex were almost always included in the sample metadata. HLA class I and class II types, where available, came from metadata supplied by the sample provider rather than from assay-based typing. What the study reported, not specific to this receptor: The quantity of clinical and demographic metadata differed by source and by participant and was supplied without curation.

The germline V gene sets CDR1 to KGHSH and CDR2 to LQKENI. V and J lose 5 bases and 0 bases, and a span of 14 bases separates them. The CDR3 has 15 amino acids, counting the end cysteine and phenylalanine. Just CDR3 DNA is preserved here, 45 bases in frame from base 1. In the prospective study, participants were about 18 to 89 years old, resided in approximately 25 geographic areas of the United States, and were enrolled through a virtual design. To assign participants to cohorts, the prospective study relied on clinical history that participants themselves reported in a screening survey and a study questionnaire. Each participant in the prospective study had whole blood, serum and a nasopharyngeal or oropharyngeal swab collected by mobile phlebotomists. Prospective study participants could optionally give additional blood draws and questionnaires over a roughly two-month period. Prospective study blood samples were shipped either frozen or at room temperature before DNA extraction.

As concerns this clone: This clone's antigen is unknown. Base-call qualities are not available, and no considerably larger clone is one nucleotide away.

The immunoSEQ Assay, a bias-controlled multiplex PCR, was used to amplify TCRbeta CDR3 regions from genomic DNA. Per the authors' processing: The number of nucleated cells in each sample was estimated by amplification of reference gene primers within the assay. To quantify the absolute abundance of each unique TCRbeta CDR3 rearrangement, sequence reads were collapsed and filtered. Productive Simpson clonality was computed per sample as the square root of Simpson's diversity index over productive rearrangements. Imported from immuneACCESS, the table was reduced by TCRdb to in-frame sequences with V and J called. These copies leave out some clones; in studies compared against another copy, an unresolved V gene accounts for under half, and the cause of the remainder is not known. That table supplies the V and J calls and clone size; D and trimming were determined from the DNA. The sample yields approximately 260,000 clones; 88% were counted once. The ten most abundant clones make up 0.95% to 1.5% of the sample.

The sequencing sample was made of PBMCs or T cells enriched from blood (not recorded which). The sequence links TRBV18 to TRBJ2-7; the D gene is possibly TRBD1, with 7 bases matching. The sequence derives from a woman aged 40 to 50 with acute COVID-19. The CDR3 loop reads CASSKSGGGSYEQYF. The DNA sequence reads TGTGCCAGCTCAAAATCAGGGGGAGGCTCCTACGAGCAGTACTTC. This CDR3, with the reference TRBV18 and TRBJ2-7 proteins standing in past its ends, gives the full variable domain NAGVMQNPRHLVRRRGQEARLRCSPMKGHSHVYWYRQLPEEGLKFMVYLQKENIIDESGMPKERFSAEFPKEGPSILRIQQVVRGDSAAYFCASSKSGGGSYEQYFGPGTRLTVT.